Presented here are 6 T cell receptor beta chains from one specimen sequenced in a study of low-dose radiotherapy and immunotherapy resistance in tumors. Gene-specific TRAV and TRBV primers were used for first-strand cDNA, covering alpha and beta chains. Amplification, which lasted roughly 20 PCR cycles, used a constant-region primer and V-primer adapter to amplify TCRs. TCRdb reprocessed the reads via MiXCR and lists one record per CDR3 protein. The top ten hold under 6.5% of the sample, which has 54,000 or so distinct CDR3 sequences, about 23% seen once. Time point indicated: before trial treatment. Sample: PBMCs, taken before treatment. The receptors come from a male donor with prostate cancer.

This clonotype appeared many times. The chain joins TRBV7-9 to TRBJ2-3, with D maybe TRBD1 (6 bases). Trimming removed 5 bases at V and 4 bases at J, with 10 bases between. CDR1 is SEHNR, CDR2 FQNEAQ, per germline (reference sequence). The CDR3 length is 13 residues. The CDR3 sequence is CASSPRGPDTQYF. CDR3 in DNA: TGTGCCAGCAGCCCCAGGGGCCCAGATACGCAGTATTTT.

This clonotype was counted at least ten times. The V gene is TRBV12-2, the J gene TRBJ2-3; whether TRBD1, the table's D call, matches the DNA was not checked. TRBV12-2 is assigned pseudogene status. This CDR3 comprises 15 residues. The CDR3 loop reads CASRDADRVRDTQYF. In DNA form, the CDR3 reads TGTGCAAGTCGCGACGCCGACAGGGTGAGGGATACGCAGTATTTT.

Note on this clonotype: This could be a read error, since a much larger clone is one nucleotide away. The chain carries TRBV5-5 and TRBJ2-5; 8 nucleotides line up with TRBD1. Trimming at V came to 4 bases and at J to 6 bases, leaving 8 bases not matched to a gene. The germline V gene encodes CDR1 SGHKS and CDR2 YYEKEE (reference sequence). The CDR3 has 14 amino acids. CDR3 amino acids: CASSPSGGRKTQYF. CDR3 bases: TGTGCCAGCAGCCCCTCAGGGGGCCGGAAGACCCAGTACTTC.

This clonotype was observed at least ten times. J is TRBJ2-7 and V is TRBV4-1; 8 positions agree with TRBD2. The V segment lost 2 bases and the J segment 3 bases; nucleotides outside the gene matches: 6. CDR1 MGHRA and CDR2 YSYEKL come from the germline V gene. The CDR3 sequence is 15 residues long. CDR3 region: CASSQLAGQFYEQYF. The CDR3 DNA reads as TGCGCCAGCAGCCAACTAGCGGGCCAATTCTACGAGCAGTACTTC.

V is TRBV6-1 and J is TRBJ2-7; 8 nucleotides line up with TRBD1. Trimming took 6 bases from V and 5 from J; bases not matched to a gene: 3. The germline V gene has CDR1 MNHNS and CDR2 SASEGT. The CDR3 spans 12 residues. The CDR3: CASSTTGDEQYF. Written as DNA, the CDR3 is TGTGCCAGCAGCACGACAGGGGACGAGCAGTACTTC.

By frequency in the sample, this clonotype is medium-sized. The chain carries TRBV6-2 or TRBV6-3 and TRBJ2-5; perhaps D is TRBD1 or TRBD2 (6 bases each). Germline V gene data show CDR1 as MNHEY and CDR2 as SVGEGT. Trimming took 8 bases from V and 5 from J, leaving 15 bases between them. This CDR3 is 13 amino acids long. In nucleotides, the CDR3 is TGTGCCAGCCTACTGGACGGGGGCGAGACCCAGTACTTC. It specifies CASLLDGGETQYF.